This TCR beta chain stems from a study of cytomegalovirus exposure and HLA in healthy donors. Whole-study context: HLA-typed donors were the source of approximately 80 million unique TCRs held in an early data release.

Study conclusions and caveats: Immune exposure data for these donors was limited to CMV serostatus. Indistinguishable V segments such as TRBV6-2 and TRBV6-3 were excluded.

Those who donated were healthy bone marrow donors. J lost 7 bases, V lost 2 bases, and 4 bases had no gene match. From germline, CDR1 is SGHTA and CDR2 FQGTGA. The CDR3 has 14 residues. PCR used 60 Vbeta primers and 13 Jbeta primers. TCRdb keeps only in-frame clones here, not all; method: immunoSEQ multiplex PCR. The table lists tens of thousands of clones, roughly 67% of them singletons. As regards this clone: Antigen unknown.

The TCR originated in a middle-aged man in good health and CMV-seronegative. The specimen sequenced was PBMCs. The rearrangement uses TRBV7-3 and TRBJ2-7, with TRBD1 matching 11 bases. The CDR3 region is CASSLGTGGEEQYF. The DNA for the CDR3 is TGTGCCAGCAGCTTAGGGACAGGGGGTGAAGAGCAGTACTTC.